Given below is one T cell receptor (beta chain) in context. This record comes from a study of cytomegalovirus exposure and HLA in healthy donors. Study-level information: One earlier analysis, a look at approximately 190 million T cells, found about 100 million unique TCR beta sequences.

The PCR contained 60 Vbeta and 13 Jbeta primers. The data were produced by immunoSEQ multiplex PCR, yet TCRdb's version contains in-frame clones alone and is incomplete. The top ten hold around 2.3% of the sample, which has 180,000 or so clones, 79% seen once. This CDR3 spans 17 amino acids. Germline V gene data show CDR1 as MDHEN and CDR2 as SYDVKM. V was pared by 6 bases and J by 6 bases, with 19 bases of the junction left unmatched. The TCR comes from a woman in her fifties or sixties in good health and CMV-seronegative. The specimen sequenced was PBMCs. The V and J genes are TRBV28 and TRBJ2-7, with 8 nucleotides matching TRBD2. CDR3 in DNA: TGTGCCAGCAGCCCCGGGGCGGGAGGCCGACGCTACTCCGAGCAGTACTTC. Its protein is CASSPGAGGRRYSEQYF.